These 23 T cell receptor beta chains came from one sample sequenced in a study of regulatory T cells in long-lasting Graves disease. Time point given: newly diagnosed GD, antithyroid drugs for less than 3 months. PBMC RNA was the source of the TCR library. Arm-PCR with iRepertoire HTBI primers amplified the CDR3 regions for these TCR beta libraries. TCRdb recomputed calls from the multiplex PCR reads with MiXCR, one row per CDR3 protein. The sample lists more than 300,000 distinct CDR3 sequences, roughly 16% occurring once. This sample was also put to use in a study of T cells in Graves' hyperthyroidism and ophthalmopathy.

Sequenced here: peripheral blood mononuclear cells (PBMCs), sampled at new diagnosis, from a patient treated with antithyroid drugs. All receptors come from a woman aged 18-30 years with Graves disease.

This clonotype was picked up many times. V and J are TRBV30 and TRBJ2-7; TRBD2 is a possible D gene (6 bases). Germline V gene sequence: CDR1 GTSNPN, CDR2 SVGIG (reference sequence). Deletions cut 1 base from V and 2 bases from J, with 12 bases between. There are 14 residues in the CDR3. The CDR3, as DNA: TGTGCCTGGAGTGAGGGGCGGGGAGCCTACGAGCAGTACTTC. Its translation: CAWSEGRGAYEQYF.

This clonotype was recorded many times. The V gene is TRBV10-3, the J gene TRBJ2-1, with TRBD2 identical over 9 bases. Germline CDR1 ENHRY, CDR2 SYGVKD. The ends lost 8 bases at V and 4 bases at J; junction bases unmatched: 15. CDR3 length equals 17 residues. CDR3 sequence: CAIGSSLAGVSYNEQFF. Written as DNA, the CDR3 is TGTGCCATCGGCTCCTCCTTAGCGGGAGTAAGTTACAATGAGCAGTTCTTC.

In the case of this clonotype: One base away lies a much larger clone, so this may be a sequencing read error. The gene calls are TRBV30 and TRBJ1-4; TRBD1 agrees at 8 bases. J was trimmed by 10 bases and V by 8 bases; bases with no gene match: 9. The CDR3 consists of 12 residues. Germline V CDR1 and CDR2: GTSNPN, SVGIG (reference sequence). The chain's CDR3 is CAGNRGYAKLFF. The CDR3 bases are TGTGCCGGAAACAGGGGGTATGCAAAACTGTTTTTT.

Many counts were recorded for this clonotype. This chain links TRBV15 with TRBJ2-5; a possible D gene is TRBD2 (5 bases). Trimming took 2 bases from V and 3 from J, leaving 10 bases between them. CDR1 is LNHNV, CDR2 YYDKDF, per germline (reference sequence). The CDR3 runs to 14 residues. The CDR3 protein is CATSRLGNKETQYF. The CDR3 nucleotides read TGTGCCACCAGCAGACTCGGGAACAAAGAGACCCAGTACTTC.

The chain carries TRBV19 and TRBJ2-7; 7 nucleotides line up with TRBD1. Trimming cost V 5 bases and J 0 bases; bases outside gene matches: 4. Germline V gene lookup returns CDR1 LNHDA and CDR2 SQIVND (reference sequence). The CDR3 runs to 14 residues. CDR3 in DNA: TGTGCCAGTAGTCTTGACAGGGTCTCCTACGAGCAGTACTTC. Its protein is CASSLDRVSYEQYF.

This clonotype came up once. V usage is TRBV4-2 and J usage is TRBJ2-1, with 12 positions matching TRBD2. Germline V gene sequence: CDR1 LGHNA, CDR2 YNFKEQ. The CDR3 length is 18 residues. J gave up 0 bases and V 2 bases, and 5 bases lay outside the gene matches. The CDR3 is CASSQTSGGLLSYNEQFF. The CDR3 nucleotides read TGTGCCAGCAGCCAAACTAGCGGGGGGCTACTCTCCTACAATGAGCAGTTCTTC.

The rearrangement uses TRBV20-1 and TRBJ2-3, with 11 bases fitting TRBD2. Germline V gives CDR1 DFQATT, CDR2 SNEGSKA (reference sequence). J lost 5 bases, V lost 4 bases, and 5 bases had no gene match. There are 14 residues in the CDR3. CDR3 sequence: CSAISGRGGDTQYF. CDR3 bases: TGCAGTGCTATTAGCGGGAGGGGAGGAGATACGCAGTATTTT.

This clonotype was seen ten or more times. The chain uses TRBV29-1 and TRBJ2-7, with TRBD1 identical over 7 bases. The CDR3 length is 16 residues. V shed 4 bases and J 2 bases; nucleotides not matched to a gene: 14. The germline V gene has CDR1 SQVTM and CDR2 ANQGSEA. CDR3 residues: CSVALMGTGDPYEQYF. The CDR3 region has the DNA TGCAGCGTTGCCCTAATGGGAACAGGGGACCCCTACGAGCAGTACTTC.

This clonotype came up many times. This rearrangement joins TRBV20-1 to TRBJ2-7, with a weak D call TRBD2 (5 bases). Germline V lookup: CDR1 DFQATT, CDR2 SNEGSKA (reference sequence). The CDR3 has 15 amino acids. The V gene lost 0 bases and the J gene lost 5 bases, with 17 bases spanning the gap. The CDR3 DNA is TGCAGTGCTAGAGATCTCGGTTCGGGATATCACGAGCAGTACTTC. Protein: CSARDLGSGYHEQYF.

This clonotype was seen ten or more times. The J gene is TRBJ1-2, the V gene TRBV12-3 or TRBV12-4, with 8 bases matching TRBD1. This CDR3 spans 15 amino acids. J lost 2 bases, V lost 4 bases, and 6 bases had no gene match. The CDR3 DNA follows: TGTGCCAGCAGTTCTAGGACAGGGCTGAACTATGGCTACACCTTC. Protein sequence: CASSSRTGLNYGYTF.

In this sample, this clonotype turned up many times. The V call is TRBV6-1, the J call TRBJ1-1; D is undetermined. V was pared by 10 bases and J by 1 base, with 10 bases between. The CDR3 runs to 12 residues. CDR1 is MNHNS, CDR2 SASEGT, per germline. The CDR3 sequence: CATGVWNTEAFF. In DNA form, the CDR3 reads TGTGCCACTGGGGTATGGAACACTGAAGCTTTCTTT.

This clonotype appeared many times. A read error may account for a junction end that differs from germline. The V gene is TRBV10-3, the J gene TRBJ2-1; no clear D. The CDR3 has 13 residues. CDR1 and CDR2 from the germline V gene are ENHRY and SYGVKD. For the CDR3, the DNA is TGTGCCACCAGTTTGGGTTCCTACAATGAGCAGTTCTTC. It yields the protein CATSLGSYNEQFF.

This clonotype was observed at least ten times. The chain combines TRBV6-1 with TRBJ2-2; 10 bases map to TRBD1. The CDR3 runs 15 residues. V was pared by 7 bases and J by 5 bases, with 7 bases of the junction left unmatched. CDR1 is MNHNS, CDR2 SASEGT, per germline. The CDR3 reads CASISGTGVTGELFF. DNA of the CDR3: TGTGCCAGCATCTCCGGGACAGGGGTAACCGGGGAGCTGTTTTTT.

There are a few counts of this clonotype. The chain employs TRBV19 and TRBJ2-5; D gene uncertain. Per the germline V gene, CDR1 is LNHDA and CDR2 is SQIVND (reference sequence). The V and J ends lost 1 base and 0 bases respectively, with 9 bases between them. This CDR3 spans 15 amino acids. In nucleotides, the CDR3 is TGTGCCAGTAGTATAGCAAGGGCATACCAAGAGACCCAGTACTTC. This encodes CASSIARAYQETQYF.

J is TRBJ2-3 and V is TRBV30, with D possibly being TRBD2 (7 bases). The CDR3 covers 15 residues. V dropped 0 bases and J dropped 2 bases, with 12 bases sitting between them. The V gene's germline CDR1 is GTSNPN and CDR2 SVGIG (reference sequence). In DNA, the CDR3 is TGTGCCTGGAGTGTGTGGGGGGGGCCCACAGATACGCAGTATTTT. This encodes CAWSVWGGPTDTQYF. The whole variable domain, remainder taken from reference TRBV30 and TRBJ2-3, is SQTIHQWPATLVQPVGSPLSLECTVEGTSNPNLYWYRQAAGRGLQLLFYSVGIGQISSEVPQNLSASRPQDRQFILSSKKLLLSDSGFYLCAWSVWGGPTDTQYFGPGTRLTVL.

This clonotype turned up a few times. Germline is not matched at one junction end, which may reflect a read error. The rearrangement joins TRBV2 to TRBJ1-2; D is uncertain. The CDR3 runs 14 residues. In germline, CDR1 is SNHLY, CDR2 FYNNEI. The CDR3 region is CASSVSGDDYDYTF. The CDR3, as DNA: TGTGCCAGCAGTGTCTCTGGGGATGACTATGACTACACCTTC.

There are many counts of this clonotype. The gene calls are TRBV7-2 and TRBJ1-2; 9 bases match TRBD1. Looked up from germline, CDR1 is SGHTA and CDR2 is FQGNSA. The V segment lost 0 bases and the J segment 4 bases; nucleotides outside the gene matches: 9. The CDR3 covers 17 residues. CDR3 in DNA: TGTGCCAGCAGCTTAGCTTTAGGACAGGGGCAAGGCTATGGCTACACCTTC. Protein sequence: CASSLALGQGQGYGYTF.

CDR3 nucleotides: TGCGCCAGCTGGGAGACAGGGGGGAACACCGGGGAGCTGTTTTTT. Translation gives CASWETGGNTGELFF. The chain uses TRBV5-1 and TRBJ2-2, with TRBD1 matching 9 bases. The CDR3 covers 15 residues. V lost 7 bases, J lost 1 base, and 5 bases stayed unmatched. Per the germline V gene, CDR1 is SGHRS and CDR2 is YFSETQ.

The chain uses TRBV6-1 and TRBJ2-5; D possibly corresponds to TRBD1 (7 bases). There are 14 residues in the CDR3. Germline V gives CDR1 MNHNS, CDR2 SASEGT. Trimming removed 6 bases from V and 2 bases from J, with 13 bases in between. The CDR3 bases are TGTGCCAGCAGACCCAGGGGGGTACAAGAGACCCAGTACTTC. Translated: CASRPRGVQETQYF.

The rearrangement uses TRBV7-9 and TRBJ2-2; 9 bases are shared with TRBD2. This CDR3 has 15 amino acids. CDR1 is SEHNR, CDR2 FQNEAQ, per germline (reference sequence). Unmatched junction bases numbered 7, after V lost 5 bases and J lost 6 bases. The CDR3 reads CASSTRLAASGELFF. The CDR3 DNA sequence: TGTGCCAGCAGCACTCGACTAGCGGCGTCCGGGGAGCTGTTTTTT.

This clonotype was found many times. The J gene is TRBJ2-5, the V gene TRBV6-1; D tentatively fits TRBD1 or TRBD2 (5 bases each). CDR3 length equals 14 residues. Between the trimmed V and J ends, which lost 2 bases and 2 bases, there was a span of 9 bases. From germline, CDR1 is MNHNS and CDR2 SASEGT. The CDR3 spells CASSERGKQETQYF. The CDR3 nucleotides are TGTGCCAGCAGTGAACGGGGCAAGCAAGAGACCCAGTACTTC.

This clonotype showed up many times. V is TRBV7-9 and J is TRBJ1-1; D gene unclear. V was cut by 8 bases and J by 3 bases, with 13 bases left in between. The CDR3 totals 13 residues. Germline V gives CDR1 SEHNR, CDR2 FQNEAQ (reference sequence). The CDR3 protein is CASVVSVDTEAFF. The CDR3 DNA reads as TGTGCCAGCGTAGTCTCGGTGGACACTGAAGCTTTCTTT.

This clonotype was counted many times. The rearrangement joins TRBV20-1 to TRBJ2-1; D might be TRBD2 (5 bases). The CDR3 is 15 residues long. The germline CDR1 and CDR2 sequences are DFQATT and SNEGSKA (reference sequence). V was cut by 4 bases and J by 0 bases, with 13 bases left in between. For the CDR3, the DNA is TGCAGTGCTACCCCGGACTGGAACTCCTACAATGAGCAGTTCTTC. Translated, it gives CSATPDWNSYNEQFF.